These 23 T cell receptor beta chains share one sample of origin, sequenced in a study of T cells in Graves' hyperthyroidism and ophthalmopathy. RNA transcripts provided the source from which TCR beta CDR3 regions were amplified. The study used the HTBI primer set for a first-round RT-PCR of the TCR CDR3. TCRdb called the multiplex PCR reads again in MiXCR, with one record for every CDR3 protein. Here the sample spans 500,000 to 750,000 distinct CDR3 sequences, 14% being singletons. Sequencing was done on a sample of blood. These receptors all stem from a woman between 18 and 29 years old with Graves' ophthalmopathy.

This clonotype was seen at least ten times. This chain connects TRBV28 to TRBJ2-7; no clear D gene. This CDR3 comprises 13 residues. CDR1 is MDHEN and CDR2 is SYDVKM in the germline V gene. V lost 8 bases and J lost 3, with 14 bases in between. CDR3 nucleotides: TGTGCCAGCGTAGGGATCCCCCACTACGAGCAGTACTTC. Protein: CASVGIPHYEQYF.

In its sample, this clonotype was seen many times. The chain links TRBV30 to TRBJ2-1; the D is unclear. The V end was cut by 2 bases, the J end by 6 bases, with 8 bases between. The CDR3 extends over 12 amino acids. Germline-derived CDR1 and CDR2 are GTSNPN and SVGIG (reference sequence). DNA for the CDR3: TGTGCCTGGAGTCCCCAAGGCAATGAGCAGTTCTTC. It is translated as CAWSPQGNEQFF. The whole variable domain, remainder taken from reference TRBV30 and TRBJ2-1, is SQTIHQWPATLVQPVGSPLSLECTVEGTSNPNLYWYRQAAGRGLQLLFYSVGIGQISSEVPQNLSASRPQDRQFILSSKKLLLSDSGFYLCAWSPQGNEQFFGPGTRLTVL.

The sample holds a few counts of this clonotype. The chain uses TRBV5-6 and TRBJ2-7; D remains ambiguous. This CDR3 comprises 13 residues. Trimming took off 4 bases at V and 1 base at J, with 9 bases between the two ends. Germline CDR1 and CDR2: SGHDT and YYEEEE. Here the CDR3 DNA reads TGTGCCAGCAGCCACGACAATTCCTACGAGCAGTACTTC. Protein product: CASSHDNSYEQYF.

This clonotype occurred a few times. V is TRBV20-1 and J is TRBJ2-1; unclear D gene. CDR3 length: 13 amino acids. V was cut by 3 bases and J by 6 bases, with 12 bases left in between. Germline V gene sequence: CDR1 DFQATT, CDR2 SNEGSKA (reference sequence). In nucleotides, the CDR3 is TGCAGTGCTAGTGGTGTGCTATCCAATGAGCAGTTCTTC. Its protein is CSASGVLSNEQFF.

This clonotype was seen repeatedly, ten times or more. The V and J genes are TRBV30 and TRBJ2-5; D ambiguous. The CDR3 is made up of 14 amino acids. Germline V CDR1 and CDR2: GTSNPN, SVGIG (reference sequence). V was cut by 8 bases and J by 4 bases, with 20 bases left in between. The DNA for the CDR3 is TGTGCCCGGTCCATGGGCGCCCAAGTAGAGACCCAGTACTTC. This codes for CARSMGAQVETQYF.

The table lists this clonotype with many counts. The rearrangement joins TRBV18 to TRBJ1-2, with 9 bases lining up with TRBD1. Losses at the gene ends were 3 bases for V and 6 bases for J; bases not matched to a gene: 5. This CDR3 has 14 residues. Germline V gives CDR1 KGHSH, CDR2 LQKENI. The CDR3 region is CASSPLRTGDGYTF. As DNA, the CDR3 is TGTGCCAGCTCACCCCTCCGGACAGGGGATGGCTACACCTTC. Full variable domain (missing parts from reference TRBV18 and TRBJ1-2): NAGVMQNPRHLVRRRGQEARLRCSPMKGHSHVYWYRQLPEEGLKFMVYLQKENIIDESGMPKERFSAEFPKEGPSILRIQQVVRGDSAAYFCASSPLRTGDGYTFGSGTRLTVV.

This clonotype has a count of ten or more. The rearrangement links TRBV2 to TRBJ2-2; D gene uncertain. Germline CDR1 reads SNHLY; CDR2 reads FYNNEI. V shed 6 bases and J shed 0 bases, with 17 bases lying between them. The CDR3 loop spans 17 amino acids. CDR3 loop: CASRVPRAEPNTGELFF. CDR3 DNA sequence: TGTGCCAGCAGAGTCCCTCGGGCAGAACCGAACACCGGGGAGCTGTTTTTT.

The chain couples TRBV19 to TRBJ2-7; 10 nucleotides line up with TRBD2. The CDR3 runs to 17 residues. With 1 base clipped from V and 3 bases from J, the junction kept 9 bases outside the gene matches. The germline V gene has CDR1 LNHDA and CDR2 SQIVND (reference sequence). CDR3 sequence reads: CASSIGLAGDLHYEQYF. The CDR3 nucleotides are TGTGCCAGTAGTATAGGGCTAGCGGGAGATCTTCACTACGAGCAGTACTTC.

This clonotype was seen ten or more times. V and J are TRBV12-3 or TRBV12-4 and TRBJ1-2, with 9 nucleotides matching TRBD1. The CDR3 runs to 17 residues. V lost 2 bases, J lost 2 bases, and 9 bases stayed unmatched. CDR3 coding DNA: TGTGCCAGCAGTTTAATCTTGGGACAGGGTATAAACTATGGCTACACCTTC. It specifies CASSLILGQGINYGYTF.

The chain has TRBV9 and TRBJ1-5; possibly TRBD1 for D (5 bases). This CDR3 region has 17 residues. Trimming removed 0 bases at V and 6 bases at J, with 19 bases between. Germline CDR1 is SGDLS and CDR2 is YYNGEE. CDR3 in DNA: TGTGCCAGCAGCGTAGGGGCCGGAGGGACTGGAGGTCAGCCCCAGCATTTT. Its protein product is CASSVGAGGTGGQPQHF.

J is TRBJ1-1 and V is TRBV10-3; 8 nucleotides align to TRBD1. With 0 bases clipped from V and 6 bases from J, the junction kept 3 bases outside the gene matches. CDR3 length equals 14 residues. Germline V gives CDR1 ENHRY, CDR2 SYGVKD. The CDR3 here is CAISESGQAAEAFF. The CDR3 coding sequence is TGTGCCATCAGTGAGTCGGGACAGGCGGCTGAAGCTTTCTTT.

Regarding this clonotype: It may be a read error: a sequence one base away is much more abundant. The J gene is TRBJ2-7, the V gene TRBV11-3; 13 bases agree with TRBD2. The closer fit of TRBJ2-1 to the DNA end suggests the J call may be wrong. The CDR3 extends over 15 amino acids. Germline CDR1 and CDR2: SGHNT and YENEEA. CDR3: CASSQALAGGYEQFF. In nucleotides, the CDR3 is TGTGCCAGCAGCCAAGCACTAGCGGGAGGGTACGAGCAGTTCTTC.

This clonotype was counted at least ten times. This chain connects TRBV11-2 to TRBJ2-5; 15 bases map to TRBD2. Germline CDR1 and CDR2: SGHAT and FQNNGV. The CDR3 extends over 17 amino acids. With V trimmed by 1 base and J by 2 bases, 2 bases remained unmatched. CDR3 in DNA: TGTGCCAGCAGCTTAGGGACTAGCGGGGGGGATCAAGAGACCCAGTACTTC. This gives the protein CASSLGTSGGDQETQYF. The full variable domain, completed using reference TRBV11-2 and TRBJ2-5, is EAGVAQSPRYKIIEKRQSVAFWCNPISGHATLYWYQQILGQGPKLLIQFQNNGVVDDSQLPKDRFSAERLKGVDSTLKIQPAKLEDSAVYLCASSLGTSGGDQETQYFGPGTRLLVL.

This rearrangement joins TRBV14 to TRBJ2-1; 9 positions match TRBD1. V was pared by 4 bases and J by 14 bases, with 6 bases of the junction left unmatched. The CDR3 is 12 residues long. Germline V gives CDR1 SGHDN, CDR2 FVKESK. The CDR3 is CASSPGQGRKFF. The CDR3 DNA follows: TGTGCCAGCAGCCCCGGACAGGGGAGAAAGTTCTTC. The variable domain in full, completed from reference TRBV14 and TRBJ2-1, reads EAGVTQFPSHSVIEKGQTVTLRCDPISGHDNLYWYRRVMGKEIKFLLHFVKESKQDESGMPNNRFLAERTGGTYSTLKVQPAELEDSGVYFCASSPGQGRKFFGPGTRLTVL.

This clonotype was detected many times. The chain uses TRBV7-9 and TRBJ2-1; 13 bases align to TRBD2. CDR3 length equals 19 residues. CDR1 and CDR2 from the germline V gene are SEHNR and FQNEAQ (reference sequence). Unmatched junction bases numbered 16, after V lost 4 bases and J lost 7 bases. Written as DNA, the CDR3 is TGTGCCAGCAGCTCAACCGGGGGACTAGCGGGAAGTTATACGAATGAGCAGTTCTTC. Its translation is CASSSTGGLAGSYTNEQFF. The full variable domain, completed using reference TRBV7-9 and TRBJ2-1, is DTGVSQNPRHKITKRGQNVTFRCDPISEHNRLYWYRQTLGQGPEFLTYFQNEAQLEKSRLLSDRFSAERPKGSFSTLEIQRTEQGDSAMYLCASSSTGGLAGSYTNEQFFGPGTRLTVL.

This clonotype occurred many times. The chain uses TRBV6-5 and TRBJ2-7; perhaps TRBD1 as D (6 bases). The V end lost 2 bases, the J end lost 3 bases, and 11 bases lay between the germline ends. CDR1 and CDR2 (germline): MNHEY, SVGAGI. The CDR3 contains 14 residues. The CDR3 reads CASSYGRRGYEQYF. In DNA, the CDR3 is TGTGCCAGCAGTTACGGTCGCAGGGGCTACGAGCAGTACTTC.

This clonotype was seen a few times. V is TRBV27 and J is TRBJ2-3; D is uncertain. Trimming stripped 8 bases from V and 1 base from J, with 10 bases between. The CDR3 consists of 13 residues. In germline, CDR1 is MNHEY, CDR2 SMNVEV (reference sequence). CDR3 sequence: CASLKRGTDTQYF. CDR3 DNA: TGTGCCAGCCTGAAGAGAGGCACAGATACGCAGTATTTT.

This chain joins TRBV30 and TRBJ1-5; D gene uncertain. V lost 2 bases to trimming and J lost 6 bases, with 11 bases between them. CDR3 length: 13 residues. Germline V gene data show CDR1 as GTSNPN and CDR2 as SVGIG (reference sequence). This CDR3 is CAWSRRYGQPQHF. CDR3 in DNA: TGTGCCTGGAGTCGGAGGTACGGTCAGCCCCAGCATTTT.

This clonotype was observed at least ten times. This rearrangement joins TRBV12-3 or TRBV12-4 to TRBJ1-4, with 8 bases identical to TRBD1. The CDR3 is 16 amino acids. V lost 1 base and J lost 4; bases outside the gene matches: 5. The CDR3 reads CASSLGLQGDNEKLFF. CDR3 DNA: TGTGCCAGCAGTTTAGGACTACAGGGGGATAATGAAAAACTGTTTTTT.

J is TRBJ1-1 and V is TRBV9; a weak D match, TRBD1 (5 bases). Trimming took off 2 bases at V and 0 bases at J, with 14 bases between the two ends. Per the germline V gene, CDR1 is SGDLS and CDR2 is YYNGEE. This CDR3 spans 16 amino acids. This chain's CDR3 is CASSVLGDFLNTEAFF. For the CDR3, the DNA is TGTGCCAGCAGCGTTCTCGGGGACTTCTTGAACACTGAAGCTTTCTTT. Looking up the rest from reference TRBV9 and TRBJ1-1 gives the full variable domain: DSGVTQTPKHLITATGQRVTLRCSPRSGDLSVYWYQQSLDQGLQFLIQYYNGEERAKGNILERFSAQQFPDLHSELNLSSLELGDSALYFCASSVLGDFLNTEAFFGQGTRLTVV.

There are many counts of this clonotype. The CDR3 loop reads CASSDLDRLTGELFF. The CDR3 DNA reads TGTGCCAGCAGTGATTTGGACCGACTCACCGGGGAGCTGTTTTTT. This rearrangement joins TRBV2 to TRBJ2-2; the D is unclear. The CDR3 runs to 15 residues. CDR1 and CDR2 (germline): SNHLY, FYNNEI. Trimming removed 3 bases at V and 4 bases at J, with 12 bases between.

V is TRBV5-1 and J is TRBJ1-3, with a tentative D call TRBD1 (6 bases). Germline CDR1 is SGHRS and CDR2 is YFSETQ. V lost 4 bases and J lost 0, with 11 bases in between. CDR3 size: 15 residues. CDR3 sequence: CASSVDRRSGNTIYF. In DNA form, the CDR3 reads TGCGCCAGCAGCGTGGACAGACGCTCTGGAAACACCATATATTTT.

There are a few counts of this clonotype. This may stem from a read error, because a much larger clone lies one nucleotide away. Given the absence of the conserved phenylalanine or tryptophan at the CDR3 end, a read error is likely. The chain uses TRBV2 and TRBJ2-5; 11 bases line up with TRBD2. This CDR3 is built from 14 residues. With 6 bases clipped from V and 6 bases from J, the junction kept 6 bases outside the gene matches. Germline V gene sequence: CDR1 SNHLY, CDR2 FYNNEI. CDR3 protein: CASSATSGIKTQYL. The CDR3 region has the DNA TGTGCCAGCAGCGCGACTAGCGGGATAAAGACCCAGTACCTC.